These 18 T cell receptor beta chains were all obtained from the same sample, sequenced in a study of PD-1 blockade in classical Hodgkin lymphoma. Every patient relapsed after autologous stem cell transplantation, and brentuximab vedotin exposure varied. The repertoire was sequenced with immunoSEQ multiplex PCR; TCRdb's copy has only in-frame clones and lacks some. The table records roughly 35,000 clones, around nine tenths of them present only once. Sequenced here: peripheral blood mononuclear cells (PBMCs), sampled before the second cycle of nivolumab. The receptors come from a human donor with classical Hodgkin lymphoma.

This rearrangement joins TRBV5-1 to TRBJ2-1; 9 bases match TRBD2. V was clipped by 0 bases and J by 3 bases; unmatched bases: 4. Germline V lookup: CDR1 SGHRS, CDR2 YFSETQ. The CDR3 contains 16 residues. The CDR3 here is CASSLALAGNYNEQFF. The CDR3 DNA reads as TGCGCCAGCAGCTTGGCTCTAGCGGGAAACTACAATGAGCAGTTCTTC.

This chain connects TRBV21-1 to TRBJ2-2; the D call in the table, TRBD1, was not verified against the DNA. TRBV21-1 is shown as a pseudogene. The CDR3 runs 17 residues. The CDR3 region is CASSKGRQDNNTGELFF. The CDR3 region has the DNA TGTGCCAGCAGCAAGGGTCGGCAAGACAATAACACCGGGGAGCTGTTTTTT.

Turning to this clone: An end of the junction does not agree with germline; a read error may underlie this. The chain links TRBV7-7 to TRBJ2-7, with TRBD1 identical over 10 bases. Looked up from germline, CDR1 is SSHAT and CDR2 is FNYEAQ (reference sequence). The CDR3 is made up of 14 amino acids. Written as DNA, the CDR3 is TGTGCTAGCAGCCCGCGGGACAGGGGCTACGAGCAGTACTTC. Encoded protein: CASSPRDRGYEQYF.

The rearrangement uses TRBV14 and TRBJ2-1, with D possibly matching TRBD2 (6 bases). The germline gives CDR1 SGHDN, CDR2 FVKESK. The CDR3 runs to 17 residues. With 2 bases removed from V and 4 bases from J, the gap between germline ends came to 18 bases. In DNA form, the CDR3 reads TGTGCCAGCAGCCAACCCGGGACTCCTTTCTCTTACAATGAGCAGTTCTTC. This encodes CASSQPGTPFSYNEQFF. Full variable domain (missing parts from reference TRBV14 and TRBJ2-1): EAGVTQFPSHSVIEKGQTVTLRCDPISGHDNLYWYRRVMGKEIKFLLHFVKESKQDESGMPNNRFLAERTGGTYSTLKVQPAELEDSGVYFCASSQPGTPFSYNEQFFGPGTRLTVL.

The chain has TRBV14 and TRBJ2-2, with D possibly matching TRBD2 (5 bases). Germline-derived CDR1 and CDR2 are SGHDN and FVKESK. V was clipped by 5 bases and J by 6 bases, with 10 bases between them. This CDR3 comprises 13 residues. Here the CDR3 DNA reads TGTGCCAGCAGCTTACAACTAGCCGGGGAGCTGTTTTTT. Its protein product is CASSLQLAGELFF.

The rearrangement links TRBV25-1 to TRBJ1-4; D call uncertain. Germline lookup yields CDR1 MGHDK and CDR2 SYGVNS. The V end lost 4 bases, the J end lost 8 bases, and 14 bases lay between the germline ends. The CDR3 has 14 amino acids. This CDR3 reads CASSGTPEVEKLFF. The CDR3 DNA follows: TGTGCCAGCAGTGGGACGCCGGAGGTAGAAAAACTGTTTTTT.

The chain is built from TRBV10-3 and TRBJ1-5, with a tentative D call TRBD1 (5 bases). The V end lost 0 bases, the J end lost 5 bases, and 14 bases lay between the germline ends. The CDR3 runs to 16 residues. From germline, CDR1 is ENHRY and CDR2 SYGVKD. The CDR3 loop is CAISESARVGDQPQHF. DNA of the CDR3: TGTGCCATCAGTGAGTCGGCCAGGGTCGGGGATCAGCCCCAGCATTTT.

The chain has TRBV15 and TRBJ2-7; TRBD1 matches at 7 bases. From germline, CDR1 is LNHNV and CDR2 YYDKDF (reference sequence). V lost 1 base and J lost 1; bases outside the gene matches: 10. The CDR3 is 17 amino acids. For the CDR3, the DNA is TGTGCCACCAGCAGAGGTCCCAGGGGGATTAAATCCTACGAGCAGTACTTC. Translating it yields CATSRGPRGIKSYEQYF.

The chain is built from TRBV7-8 and TRBJ2-1; 9 bases align to TRBD2. Germline assignment: CDR1 SGHVS and CDR2 FQNEAQ. J gave up 3 bases and V 5 bases, and 8 bases lay outside the gene matches. The CDR3 is 16 residues long. In DNA form, the CDR3 reads TGTGCCAGCAGCCTATCCGGACTAGCGCTCTACAATGAGCAGTTCTTC. Its protein is CASSLSGLALYNEQFF. The whole variable domain, filled in from reference TRBV7-8 and TRBJ2-1, reads GAGVSQSPRYKVAKRGQDVALRCDPISGHVSLFWYQQALGQGPEFLTYFQNEAQLDKSGLPSDRFFAERPEGSVSTLKIQRTQQEDSAVYLCASSLSGLALYNEQFFGPGTRLTVL.

V and J are TRBV25-1 and TRBJ1-5; D gene uncertain. Germline V lookup: CDR1 MGHDK, CDR2 SYGVNS. Trimming left V 1 base short and J 4 bases short, with 11 bases between. The CDR3 sequence is 15 residues long. The CDR3 bases are TGTGCCAGCAGTGAATGGAGGGAATTGAATCAGCCCCAGCATTTT. It translates to CASSEWRELNQPQHF.

J is TRBJ1-2 and V is TRBV9; 7 nucleotides line up with TRBD1. With 5 bases clipped from V and 2 bases from J, the junction kept 6 bases outside the gene matches. Germline V gene sequence: CDR1 SGDLS, CDR2 YYNGEE. CDR3 length: 14 residues. CDR3 region: CASREQGSNYGYTF. In nucleotides, the CDR3 is TGTGCCAGCAGGGAACAGGGGTCAAACTATGGCTACACCTTC.

The V and J genes are TRBV18 and TRBJ2-1, with 8 bases lining up with TRBD2. V lost 1 base to trimming and J lost 10 bases; unmatched junction nucleotides: 9. Germline V CDR1 and CDR2: KGHSH, LQKENI. This CDR3 contains 15 residues. DNA of the CDR3: TGTGCCAGCTCACCACTAAGCGGGAGATTAATCGAGCAGTTCTTC. This translates into CASSPLSGRLIEQFF.

The rearrangement uses TRBV7-3 and TRBJ2-1; 14 nucleotides match TRBD2. J was trimmed by 0 bases and V by 1 base; bases with no gene match: 2. From germline, CDR1 is SGHTA and CDR2 FQGTGA. This CDR3 has 18 residues. This CDR3 reads CASSLRLAGGGSYNEQFF. The CDR3 DNA reads as TGTGCCAGCAGCTTAAGACTAGCGGGAGGGGGCTCCTACAATGAGCAGTTCTTC.

The V gene is TRBV2, the J gene TRBJ2-1; D assignment may be TRBD1 or TRBD2 (5 bases each). V dropped 8 bases and J dropped 9 bases, with 29 bases sitting between them. The CDR3 consists of 17 residues. CDR1 is SNHLY, CDR2 FYNNEI, per germline. The CDR3 DNA follows: TGTGCCAGCGGAAGTCTAGCTGGGGGAGTACCCCTCGGTGAGCAGTTCTTC. Protein: CASGSLAGGVPLGEQFF.

The genes are TRBV30 and TRBJ2-2, with unresolved D. V lost 7 bases to trimming and J lost 3 bases, with 18 bases between them. Per the germline V gene, CDR1 is GTSNPN and CDR2 is SVGIG (reference sequence). This CDR3 spans 15 amino acids. In nucleotides, the CDR3 is TGTGCCTTCCACGGTGGTAGACTTCACACCGGGGAGCTGTTTTTT. Its translation is CAFHGGRLHTGELFF.

This clone appeared once. The chain links TRBV5-1 to TRBJ2-1; no clear D. This CDR3 comprises 11 residues. V was cut by 4 bases and J by 4 bases, with 3 bases left in between. Germline values: CDR1 SGHRS, CDR2 YFSETQ. The CDR3, as DNA: TGCGCCAGCAGCGAGTACAATGAGCAGTTCTTC. Translation gives CASSEYNEQFF.

The J gene is TRBJ2-5, the V gene TRBV2; 7 bases line up with TRBD2. The ends lost 10 bases at V and 0 bases at J; junction bases unmatched: 5. Germline CDR1 reads SNHLY; CDR2 reads FYNNEI. This CDR3 spans 13 amino acids. The CDR3 bases are TGTGCCACCAAGGGAGGGAACCAAGAGACCCAGTACTTC. As protein: CATKGGNQETQYF.

V usage is TRBV2 and J usage is TRBJ2-2; D ambiguous. V was pared by 7 bases and J by 1 base, with 7 bases between. The CDR3 is 13 amino acids. Germline lookup yields CDR1 SNHLY and CDR2 FYNNEI. CDR3 nucleotides: TGTGCCAGCATGGAGATGAACACCGGGGAGCTGTTTTTT. Translated: CASMEMNTGELFF.